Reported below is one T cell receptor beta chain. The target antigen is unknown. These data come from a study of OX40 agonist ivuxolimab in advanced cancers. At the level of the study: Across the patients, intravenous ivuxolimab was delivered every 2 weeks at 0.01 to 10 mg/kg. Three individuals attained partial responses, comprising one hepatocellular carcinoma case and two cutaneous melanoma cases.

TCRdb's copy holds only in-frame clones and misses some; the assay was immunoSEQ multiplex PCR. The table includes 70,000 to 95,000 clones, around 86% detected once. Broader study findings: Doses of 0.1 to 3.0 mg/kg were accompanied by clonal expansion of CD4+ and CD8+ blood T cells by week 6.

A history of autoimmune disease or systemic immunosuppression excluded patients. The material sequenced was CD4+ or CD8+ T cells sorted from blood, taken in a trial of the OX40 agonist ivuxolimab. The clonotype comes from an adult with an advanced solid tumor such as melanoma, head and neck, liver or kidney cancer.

This CDR3 reads CAWGTRGTEAFF. CDR3 sequence (DNA): TGTGCCTGGGGCACGAGGGGCACTGAAGCTTTCTTT. The chain links TRBV30 to TRBJ1-1, with D possibly TRBD1 on 5 matching bases. The CDR3 is 12 amino acids. The germline V gene encodes CDR1 GTSNPN and CDR2 SVGIG (reference sequence). Trimming cost V 5 bases and J 4 bases, with 11 bases left between them.